The sequence of this T cell receptor (beta chain) was determined in a study of PD-1 blockade in classical Hodgkin lymphoma. Study-level points and caveats: Compared with healthy donors, newly diagnosed patients reportedly showed lower baseline TCR diversity. Later analyses included only patients treated at least 1 year post-ASCT. Baseline diversity resembling that of newly diagnosed patients was seen in complete responders.

Regarding this clone: Its specificity is unknown.

Sequencing used immunoSEQ multiplex PCR; TCRdb keeps in-frame clones, though not all of them. The repertoire consists of tens of thousands of clones, with less than 95% occurring once and the leading ten covering over 9%. Documented time point: cycle 4 day 1 (C4D1), after 6 weeks of nivolumab. Each of the patients experienced relapse following autologous stem cell transplantation, and their brentuximab vedotin exposure differed. Germline CDR1 KGHSH, CDR2 LQKENI. V lost 6 bases, J lost 2 bases, and 15 bases lay in between. There are 15 residues in the CDR3. This receptor was identified in a human donor with classical Hodgkin lymphoma. The V gene is TRBV18, the J gene TRBJ2-3; D might be TRBD1 or TRBD2, each matching 5 bases. The material was peripheral blood mononuclear cells (PBMCs), obtained before the fourth cycle of nivolumab. CDR3 loop: CASSLLGTFTDTQYF. The CDR3 DNA reads TGTGCCAGCTCGCTCCTTGGGACCTTCACAGATACGCAGTATTTT. The entire variable domain, with the rest obtained from reference TRBV18 and TRBJ2-3, is as follows: NAGVMQNPRHLVRRRGQEARLRCSPMKGHSHVYWYRQLPEEGLKFMVYLQKENIIDESGMPKERFSAEFPKEGPSILRIQQVVRGDSAAYFCASSLLGTFTDTQYFGPGTRLTVL.